One T cell receptor beta chain is described in this entry. Its antigen remains unidentified. One junction end does not reproduce the germline sequence, and a read error may be involved. The sample holds other DNA sequences that translate to the same CDR3. The data were obtained in a study of cytomegalovirus exposure and HLA in healthy donors. PCR employed 60 Vbeta and 13 Jbeta primers. TCRdb keeps only in-frame clones here, not all; method: immunoSEQ multiplex PCR. The sample has over 150,000 clones, approximately 78% seen once. Per the germline V gene, CDR1 is SGHNT and CDR2 is YYREEE (reference sequence). This CDR3 has 12 residues. General study results and limits: In a later analysis, productive TCRs from donors in an Asian-associated ancestry cluster reportedly carried fewer N-insertions than the cohort mean.

The clonotype was recovered from a woman between 25 and 40 years old in good health and CMV-seropositive. Sequenced input: PBMCs. The V and J genes are TRBV5-4 and TRBJ1-6, with unresolved D. The CDR3 loop reads CASSFQNSPLHF. As DNA, the CDR3 is TGCGCCAGCAGCTTCCAGAATTCACCCCTCCACTTT.